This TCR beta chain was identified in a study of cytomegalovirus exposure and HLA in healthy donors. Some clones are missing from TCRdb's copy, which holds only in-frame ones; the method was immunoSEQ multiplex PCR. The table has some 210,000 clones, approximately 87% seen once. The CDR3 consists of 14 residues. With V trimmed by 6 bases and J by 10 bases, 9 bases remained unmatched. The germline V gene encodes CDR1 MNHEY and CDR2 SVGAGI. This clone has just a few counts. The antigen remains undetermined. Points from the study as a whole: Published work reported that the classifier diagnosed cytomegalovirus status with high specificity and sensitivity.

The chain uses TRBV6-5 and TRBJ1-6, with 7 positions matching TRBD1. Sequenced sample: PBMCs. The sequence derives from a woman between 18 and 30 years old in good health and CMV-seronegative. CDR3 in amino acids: CASSRGQWGSPLHF. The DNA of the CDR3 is TGTGCCAGCAGCCGGGGACAGTGGGGATCACCCCTCCACTTT.